This T cell receptor beta chain emerged from a study of blood T cell repertoires in COVID-19. Across the study: Acute and convalescent COVID-19 specimens originated in the United States, Italy and Spain. The cDNA or gDNA used as material had been derived from T cells, B-cell-depleted T cells, or PBMCs.

Original methodology: Amplifying reference gene primers gave estimates of nucleated cell counts. The assay was immunoSEQ multiplex PCR, and TCRdb's table has in-frame clones only and misses some. The DNA gave D and trimming, while V, J and clone size come from that table. The data contain fewer than 70,000 clones, over 75% of them singletons. CDR1 and CDR2 from the germline V gene are LGHDT and YNNKEL (reference sequence). The junction had 7 bases not matched to a gene; V was cut back by 0 bases and J by 4 bases. The CDR3 contains 16 residues. The chain uses TRBV3-1 (or the pseudogene TRBV3-2) and TRBJ2-5; 8 bases agree with TRBD1. Sequenced input: peripheral blood. This receptor was obtained from a human donor in a cohort sampled during active COVID-19. The CDR3 DNA reads as TGTGCCAGCAGCCAAGATCATTCAGGGGGCGCAGAGACCCAGTACTTC. Translating gives CASSQDHSGGAETQYF.